Shown below are 25 T cell receptor beta chains from a single sample sequenced in a study of T cell changes during pregnancy in multiple sclerosis. The method was immunoSEQ multiplex PCR; TCRdb's version includes in-frame clones alone and lacks a portion of them. Seen here are roughly 40,000 clones, around 92% observed once, and the top ten hold just under 2%. Sequenced here: CD4+ T cells from peripheral blood mononuclear cells, sampled after pregnancy. These receptor sequences come from a female donor in good health, enrolled as a control in a pregnancy study.

This rearrangement joins TRBV7-3 to TRBJ2-1; D perhaps matches TRBD2 (6 bases). The germline CDR1 and CDR2 sequences are SGHTA and FQGTGA. V was cut by 2 bases and J by 2 bases, with 10 bases left in between. The CDR3 is 15 residues long. CDR3 DNA: TGTGCCAGCAGCTTAGGGCCGGGAGCCTACAATGAGCAGTTCTTC. This encodes CASSLGPGAYNEQFF.

CDR3 region: CSVEDSGLETQYF. The CDR3 bases are TGCAGCGTTGAAGATTCAGGGCTGGAGACCCAGTACTTC. The chain recombines TRBV29-1 with TRBJ2-5; TRBD1 is a possible D gene (5 bases). Germline values: CDR1 SQVTM, CDR2 ANQGSEA. V was shortened by 0 bases and J by 5 bases, with 10 bases between the two germline ends. This CDR3 is built from 13 residues. The full variable domain, in which reference TRBV29-1 and TRBJ2-5 provide the parts outside the CDR3, is SAVISQKPSRDICQRGTSLTIQCQVDSQVTMMFWYRQQPGQSLTLIATANQGSEATYESGFVIDKFPISRPNLTFSTLTVSNMSPEDSSIYLCSVEDSGLETQYFGPGTRLLVL.

V and J are TRBV7-2 and TRBJ2-7, with 8 bases fitting TRBD2. The CDR3 is 15 amino acids. Germline-derived CDR1 and CDR2 are SGHTA and FQGNSA. J gave up 4 bases and V 1 base, and 6 bases lay outside the gene matches. CDR3 sequence: CASSLEGLGTYEQYF. In DNA form, the CDR3 reads TGTGCCAGCAGCTTAGAGGGACTAGGTACATACGAGCAGTACTTC. Filled out from reference TRBV7-2 and TRBJ2-7, the complete variable domain reads GAGVSQSPSNKVTEKGKDVELRCDPISGHTALYWYRQSLGQGLEFLIYFQGNSAPDKSGLPSDRFSAERTGGSVSTLTIQRTQQEDSAVYLCASSLEGLGTYEQYFGPGTRLTVT.

The chain joins TRBV29-1 to TRBJ2-5; the match to TRBD2 covers 14 bases. Losses at the gene ends were 7 bases for V and 5 bases for J; bases not matched to a gene: 12. The CDR3 has 16 amino acids. CDR1 and CDR2 from the germline V gene are SQVTM and ANQGSEA. The CDR3 loop reads CSAHIGGLAGEETQYF. Written as DNA, the CDR3 is TGCAGCGCCCACATTGGGGGACTAGCGGGAGAGGAGACCCAGTACTTC.

This sequence joins TRBV10-3 and TRBJ2-3, with 7 bases fitting TRBD2. The junction had 9 bases not matched to a gene; V was cut back by 8 bases and J by 4 bases. The CDR3 sequence is 14 residues long. Germline V gene data show CDR1 as ENHRY and CDR2 as SYGVKD. CDR3 sequence reads: CAISTAGMADTQYF. CDR3 in DNA: TGTGCCATCTCCACAGCGGGGATGGCAGATACGCAGTATTTT.

This rearrangement joins TRBV28 to TRBJ2-3; D may be TRBD2 (6 bases). V lost 3 bases and J 11 bases, leaving 15 bases between the germline ends. CDR1 and CDR2 (germline): MDHEN, SYDVKM. The length of the CDR3 is 13 residues. CDR3 bases: TGTGCCAGCAGTTTCTTAGCGGCACGGGGGCAGTATTTT. This encodes CASSFLAARGQYF.

The chain couples TRBV5-6 to TRBJ1-2; 8 nucleotides align to TRBD1. CDR3 length equals 15 residues. V lost 4 bases to trimming and J lost 5 bases; unmatched junction nucleotides: 10. Germline assignment: CDR1 SGHDT and CDR2 YYEEEE. The chain's CDR3 is CASSPDRVRRYGYTF. CDR3 sequence (DNA): TGTGCCAGCAGCCCGGACAGGGTGAGGCGGTATGGCTACACCTTC.

The chain uses TRBV2 and TRBJ1-1; D might be TRBD1 (5 bases). The CDR3 runs 14 residues. The ends were cut back, 6 bases at V and 4 bases at J, with 15 bases in the middle. Germline assignment: CDR1 SNHLY and CDR2 FYNNEI. The CDR3 reads CASSIGGWVTEAFF. In DNA form, the CDR3 reads TGTGCCAGCAGCATCGGGGGGTGGGTCACTGAAGCTTTCTTT.

This rearrangement joins TRBV6-4 to TRBJ1-1; 9 positions match TRBD1. The germline CDR1 and CDR2 sequences are MRHNA and SNTAGT. The CDR3 has 14 amino acids. The J segment lost 1 base and the V segment lost 8 bases, leaving 5 bases of the junction unmatched. In nucleotides, the CDR3 is TGTGCCAGCCGGCCGGGACAGGGGAACACTGAAGCTTTCTTT. It is translated as CASRPGQGNTEAFF.

The chain carries TRBV28 and TRBJ2-7, with 7 bases identical to TRBD1. This CDR3 is 15 amino acids long. Germline CDR1 and CDR2: MDHEN and SYDVKM. V was clipped by 7 bases and J by 4 bases; unmatched bases: 13. This CDR3 reads CASTSTGTAAYEQYF. The CDR3 region has the DNA TGTGCCAGCACGAGTACCGGGACAGCGGCATACGAGCAGTACTTC.

As DNA, the CDR3 is TGTGCCAGCAGCTTGGAGGAAACCGGGACTACACTCAATCAGCCCCAGCATTTT. Protein product: CASSLEETGTTLNQPQHF. V is TRBV7-9 and J is TRBJ1-5; maybe TRBD1 (5 bases). Trimming stripped 3 bases from V and 3 bases from J, with 21 bases between. The length of the CDR3 is 18 residues. CDR1 is SEHNR, CDR2 FQNEAQ, per germline (reference sequence).

V gene TRBV19 combines with J gene TRBJ2-2; maybe TRBD1 (6 bases). The CDR3 has 14 amino acids. Looked up from germline, CDR1 is LNHDA and CDR2 is SQIVND (reference sequence). Trimming took 6 bases from V and 7 from J, leaving 15 bases between them. The CDR3: CASRAGQGNGELFF. In DNA form, the CDR3 reads TGTGCCAGTAGGGCAGGGCAGGGGAACGGGGAGCTGTTTTTT.

This chain uses TRBV19 with TRBJ2-5; 9 bases line up with TRBD2. This CDR3 is built from 16 residues. Germline CDR1 LNHDA, CDR2 SQIVND (reference sequence). V gave up 4 bases and J gave up 2 bases; unmatched junction bases: 8. This CDR3 reads CASSNPSRGGQETQYF. The CDR3 DNA reads TGTGCCAGTAGTAACCCTTCGCGGGGGGGACAAGAGACCCAGTACTTC.

This rearrangement joins TRBV27 to TRBJ2-3; TRBD2 agrees at 7 bases. The CDR3 covers 16 residues. V shed 0 bases, J shed 3 bases, and the junction held 6 bases outside the gene matches. Germline CDR1 reads MNHEY; CDR2 reads SMNVEV (reference sequence). DNA of the CDR3: TGTGCCAGCAGTTTATCTGCGGGAGCCAGGACAGATACGCAGTATTTT. It specifies CASSLSAGARTDTQYF.

The chain couples TRBV2 to TRBJ2-3, with TRBD1 identical over 7 bases. Germline V lookup: CDR1 SNHLY, CDR2 FYNNEI. CDR3 length: 15 amino acids. Losses at the gene ends were 5 bases for V and 1 base for J; bases not matched to a gene: 6. CDR3 nucleotides: TGTGCCAGCAGTCGACAGGGTGCGGGCACAGATACGCAGTATTTT. Its protein is CASSRQGAGTDTQYF.

V gene TRBV5-1 combines with J gene TRBJ2-3; maybe TRBD1 (6 bases). Germline CDR1 SGHRS, CDR2 YFSETQ. V lost 0 bases and J 1 base, leaving 12 bases between the germline ends. The length of the CDR3 is 16 residues. CDR3: CASSLGSGGGTDTQYF. CDR3 DNA: TGCGCCAGCAGCTTGGGAAGTGGGGGCGGCACAGATACGCAGTATTTT.

This chain links TRBV5-1 with TRBJ2-1, with 14 bases identical to TRBD2. This CDR3 has 18 amino acids. The germline gives CDR1 SGHRS, CDR2 YFSETQ. The J segment lost 1 base and the V segment lost 0 bases, leaving 3 bases of the junction unmatched. The CDR3 here is CASSLGGLAGVSYNEQFF. The CDR3, as DNA: TGCGCCAGCAGCTTGGGGGGACTAGCGGGAGTATCCTACAATGAGCAGTTCTTC.

J is TRBJ1-2 and V is TRBV5-5; no clear D gene. From germline, CDR1 is SGHKS and CDR2 YYEKEE (reference sequence). The CDR3 totals 14 residues. The ends were cut back, 1 base at V and 4 bases at J, with 11 bases in the middle. This CDR3 is CASSLRGSGYGYTF. The CDR3 DNA is TGTGCCAGCAGCTTGCGCGGGTCCGGCTATGGCTACACCTTC.

This clone was recorded once. The chain is built from TRBV29-1 and TRBJ2-7, with D possibly TRBD2 on 5 matching bases. Between the trimmed V and J ends, which lost 2 bases and 5 bases, there was a span of 13 bases. The germline V gene has CDR1 SQVTM and CDR2 ANQGSEA. This CDR3 spans 13 amino acids. The CDR3 DNA reads TGCAGCGTTGAAAGTTCTCCTAGCAACGAGCAGTACTTC. It encodes CSVESSPSNEQYF.

This rearrangement joins TRBV9 to TRBJ2-1, with 13 bases lining up with TRBD2. The J segment lost 6 bases and the V segment lost 3 bases, leaving 3 bases of the junction unmatched. The length of the CDR3 is 15 residues. CDR1 and CDR2 from the germline V gene are SGDLS and YYNGEE. The CDR3 region has the DNA TGTGCCAGCAGCGCGACTAGCGGGAGGCCCAATGAGCAGTTCTTC. This gives the protein CASSATSGRPNEQFF. Variable domain in full (rest from reference TRBV9 and TRBJ2-1): DSGVTQTPKHLITATGQRVTLRCSPRSGDLSVYWYQQSLDQGLQFLIQYYNGEERAKGNILERFSAQQFPDLHSELNLSSLELGDSALYFCASSATSGRPNEQFFGPGTRLTVL.

The chain employs TRBV18 and TRBJ1-1, with 7 bases lining up with TRBD1. V dropped 3 bases and J dropped 0; count of bases not matched to a gene: 13. This CDR3 has 18 amino acids. In germline, CDR1 is KGHSH, CDR2 LQKENI. CDR3 region: CASSPLTGHVSMNTEAFF. In DNA, the CDR3 is TGTGCCAGCTCACCTCTGACAGGGCACGTTTCTATGAACACTGAAGCTTTCTTT.

The chain links TRBV11-3 to TRBJ2-1; 7 bases align to TRBD2. V was pared by 5 bases and J by 3 bases, with 10 bases of the junction left unmatched. The CDR3 is 16 residues long. Germline CDR1 is SGHNT and CDR2 is YENEEA. CDR3 residues: CASSPVVGGNYNEQFF. The CDR3 region has the DNA TGTGCCAGCAGCCCGGTGGTGGGAGGGAACTACAATGAGCAGTTCTTC. Full variable domain (outside the CDR3, taken from reference TRBV11-3 and TRBJ2-1): EAGVVQSPRYKIIEKKQPVAFWCNPISGHNTLYWYLQNLGQGPELLIRYENEEAVDDSQLPKDRFSAERLKGVDSTLKIQPAELGDSAVYLCASSPVVGGNYNEQFFGPGTRLTVL.

This clone was seen a single time. The chain employs TRBV29-1 and TRBJ1-2; D unclear. The CDR3 length is 13 residues. V shed 5 bases and J shed 3 bases, with 13 bases lying between them. Germline loops: CDR1 SQVTM, CDR2 ANQGSEA. DNA of the CDR3: TGCAGCGTTCATCGGGGTATGGACTATGGCTACACCTTC. This encodes CSVHRGMDYGYTF.

This chain connects TRBV5-6 to TRBJ1-2, with 9 bases matching TRBD1. V shed 2 bases, J shed 3 bases, and the junction held 11 bases outside the gene matches. Germline V gives CDR1 SGHDT, CDR2 YYEEEE. The length of the CDR3 is 17 residues. The CDR3 nucleotides read TGTGCCAGCAGCTTAAGACAGGGGGGGGATCTCCACTATGGCTACACCTTC. Translated: CASSLRQGGDLHYGYTF. Together with reference TRBV5-6 and TRBJ1-2, the CDR3 gives the full variable domain: DAGVTQSPTHLIKTRGQQVTLRCSPKSGHDTVSWYQQALGQGPQFIFQYYEEEERQRGNFPDRFSGHQFPNYSSELNVNALLLGDSALYLCASSLRQGGDLHYGYTFGSGTRLTVV.

This rearrangement joins TRBV28 to TRBJ2-7; D possibly corresponds to TRBD2 (6 bases). This CDR3 is 15 amino acids long. Trimming took 2 bases from V and 6 from J, leaving 17 bases between them. The V gene's germline CDR1 is MDHEN and CDR2 SYDVKM. CDR3 residues: CASSLPGVHQIEQYF. CDR3 in DNA: TGTGCCAGCAGTTTACCGGGAGTCCATCAGATCGAGCAGTACTTC.